This is a list of T cell receptor beta chains from one sample in a study of CD4 T cell repertoires in COVID-19. Data came from immunoSEQ multiplex PCR; TCRdb stores just in-frame clones and leaves some out. The table includes fewer than 25,000 clones, 80% to 90% detected once. The starting material was central memory CD4+ T cells from blood, obtained before the COVID-19 pandemic. These receptors were obtained from a human donor who had COVID-19. Each CDR3 is given with its conserved first and last residue. D genes are given only for firm matches. Size is omitted from some rows. Given values are once, few, many or a class for expanded clones.

D: TRBD2; V: TRBV7-6; size: NA; J: TRBJ2-3; CDR3: CASSPTSGGSGTDTQYF; DNA: TGTGCCAGCAGCCCGACTAGCGGGGGGTCGGGCACAGATACGCAGTATTTT
D: TRBD2; V: TRBV9; size: NA; J: TRBJ2-5; CDR3: CASSVIGTSASETQYF; DNA: TGTGCCAGCAGCGTAATCGGGACTAGCGCCTCGGAGACCCAGTACTTC
D: NA; V: TRBV7-2; size: NA; J: TRBJ1-2; CDR3: CASALTGAGGQGGYTF; DNA: TGTGCCAGCGCCCTAACCGGGGCGGGGGGGCAAGGTGGCTACACCTTC
D: NA; V: TRBV6-5; size: NA; J: TRBJ1-4; CDR3: CASSYSYGPNEKLFF; DNA: TGTGCCAGCAGTTACTCTTATGGGCCTAATGAAAAACTGTTTTTT
D: NA; V: TRBV6-6; size: NA; J: TRBJ1-2; CDR3: CASSYGAGPNYGYTF; DNA: TGTGCCAGCAGTTACGGGGCAGGACCCAACTATGGCTACACCTTC
D: TRBD1; V: TRBV19; size: NA; J: TRBJ1-2; CDR3: CASRDRGPYGYTF; DNA: TGTGCCAGCAGGGACAGGGGGCCCTATGGCTACACCTTC
D: NA; V: TRBV7-9; size: NA; J: TRBJ1-2; CDR3: CASSFRGDYGYTF; DNA: TGTGCCAGCAGCTTCAGGGGTGACTATGGCTACACCTTC
D: NA; V: TRBV28; size: NA; J: TRBJ2-4; CDR3: CASGSLDKNIQYF; DNA: TGTGCCAGCGGGAGTTTGGACAAAAACATTCAGTACTTC
D: NA; V: TRBV6-6; size: once; J: TRBJ1-5; CDR3: CASSDGGGGQPQHF; DNA: TGTGCCAGCAGCGATGGGGGGGGCGGTCAGCCCCAGCATTTT
D: NA; V: TRBV5-1; size: NA; J: TRBJ2-5; CDR3: CASSRQLQETQYF; DNA: TGCGCCAGCAGCCGACAGCTCCAAGAGACCCAGTACTTC
D: TRBD1; V: TRBV6-6; size: NA; J: TRBJ2-7; CDR3: CASSYGQVNYEQYF; DNA: TGTGCCAGCAGTTACGGACAGGTGAACTACGAGCAGTACTTC
D: TRBD2; V: TRBV5-4; size: NA; J: TRBJ2-2; CDR3: CASSADGGDTGELFF; DNA: TGTGCCAGCAGCGCCGATGGGGGGGACACCGGGGAGCTGTTTTTT
D: NA; V: TRBV7-2; size: NA; J: TRBJ1-1; CDR3: CASSLGPGVGTEAFF; DNA: TGTGCCAGCAGCTTAGGGCCGGGAGTGGGGACTGAAGCTTTCTTT
D: NA; V: TRBV12-5; size: few; J: TRBJ2-5; CDR3: CASGPRIEETQYF; DNA: TGTGCTAGTGGTCCCCGAATAGAGGAGACCCAGTACTTC
D: NA; V: TRBV5-6; size: NA; J: TRBJ1-6; CDR3: CASSRPGGGTSPLHF; DNA: TGTGCCAGCAGCCGCCCGGGGGGGGGCACTTCACCCCTCCACTTT
D: NA; V: TRBV2; size: NA; J: TRBJ2-7; CDR3: CASSEARLSRYEQYF; DNA: TGTGCCAGCAGTGAAGCACGACTTAGTAGGTACGAGCAGTACTTC
D: NA; V: TRBV28; size: NA; J: TRBJ1-1; CDR3: CASSKLPNTEAFF; DNA: TGTGCCAGCAGTAAACTCCCGAACACTGAAGCTTTCTTT
D: TRBD1; V: TRBV9; size: NA; J: TRBJ1-6; CDR3: CASSARGGVKDSPLHF; DNA: TGTGCCAGCAGCGCCCGAGGGGGCGTCAAGGATTCACCCCTCCACTTT
D: TRBD1; V: TRBV19; size: NA; J: TRBJ1-5; CDR3: CASSTTGEQPQHF; DNA: TGTGCCAGTAGTACGACAGGGGAACAGCCCCAGCATTTT
D: NA; V: TRBV9; size: NA; J: TRBJ2-1; CDR3: CASSVAGGVYNEQFF; DNA: TGTGCCAGCAGCGTAGCCGGGGGAGTCTACAATGAGCAGTTCTTC
D: NA; V: TRBV6-4; size: NA; J: TRBJ1-2; CDR3: CASSDSSGYGYTF; DNA: TGTGCCAGCAGTGACTCGTCAGGATATGGCTACACCTTC
D: NA; V: TRBV19; size: NA; J: TRBJ2-6; CDR3: CASSTRQDLTF; DNA: TGTGCCAGTAGTACTCGACAGGACCTGACTTTC
D: TRBD2; V: TRBV7-2; size: NA; J: TRBJ2-4; CDR3: CASIRLAGPNIQYF; DNA: TGTGCCAGCATCCGACTAGCGGGACCAAACATTCAGTACTTC
D: NA; V: TRBV9; size: NA; J: TRBJ2-5; CDR3: CASSVGVAVLQETQYF; DNA: TGTGCCAGCAGCGTAGGGGTAGCGGTCTTACAAGAGACCCAGTACTTC
D: NA; V: TRBV20-1; size: NA; J: TRBJ2-7; CDR3: CSAGGQYF; DNA: TGCAGTGCGGGGGGGCAGTACTTC
D: TRBD1; V: TRBV2; size: NA; J: TRBJ2-3; CDR3: CASRTGGAMANTQYF; DNA: TGTGCCAGCAGAACAGGGGGCGCGATGGCAAATACGCAGTATTTT
D: TRBD1; V: TRBV5-6; size: NA; J: TRBJ1-5; CDR3: CASSFFETGNQPQHF; DNA: TGTGCCAGCAGCTTCTTCGAGACAGGGAATCAGCCCCAGCATTTT
D: NA; V: TRBV4-2; size: NA; J: TRBJ1-4; CDR3: CASSPAGRDEKLFF; DNA: TGTGCCAGCAGCCCCGCAGGCAGGGATGAAAAACTGTTTTTT
D: NA; V: TRBV4-1; size: NA; J: TRBJ1-1; CDR3: CASRRVPERWNTEAFF; DNA: TGCGCCAGCAGACGCGTCCCGGAGCGGTGGAACACTGAAGCTTTCTTT
D: TRBD1; V: TRBV4-1; size: few; J: TRBJ2-3; CDR3: CASSQDGTGTDTQYF; DNA: TGCGCCAGCAGCCAAGATGGGACAGGCACAGATACGCAGTATTTT
D: NA; V: TRBV5-4; size: NA; J: TRBJ1-2; CDR3: CASSLVGYNYGYTF; DNA: TGTGCCAGCAGCTTGGTCGGGTATAACTATGGCTACACCTTC
D: TRBD2; V: TRBV6-1; size: NA; J: TRBJ2-7; CDR3: CASSRLAGLYEQYF; DNA: TGTGCCAGCTCGCGGCTAGCGGGGCTATACGAGCAGTACTTC
D: NA; V: TRBV7-9; size: NA; J: TRBJ1-2; CDR3: CASSASGTNYGYTF; DNA: TGTGCCAGCAGCGCATCCGGGACAAATTATGGCTACACCTTC
D: NA; V: TRBV28; size: NA; J: TRBJ1-2; CDR3: CASSNIGGSSNYGYTF; DNA: TGTGCCAGCAGCAACATCGGGGGTTCCAGTAACTATGGCTACACCTTC
D: TRBD2; V: TRBV7-6; size: NA; J: TRBJ2-1; CDR3: CASSSGGGAGAYNEQFF; DNA: TGTGCCAGCAGCTCCGGAGGGGGAGCGGGAGCCTACAATGAGCAGTTCTTC